Below, 10 T cell receptor beta chains from the same sample are listed, as sequenced in a study of control samples from healthy donors and cancer patients. Measured with immunoSEQ multiplex PCR; TCRdb has only the in-frame clones, and not every one. This sample yields 84,000 or so clones, of which roughly 91% are seen a single time; 15% to 20% belongs to the top ten. The sample taken for sequencing was blood. Source of these receptors: a man between 50 and 59 years old in good health.

This clone has more than one count but fewer than ten. The chain links TRBV7-2 to TRBJ2-3; maybe TRBD2 (6 bases). In germline, CDR1 is SGHTA, CDR2 FQGNSA. The CDR3 covers 13 residues. V lost 5 bases and J 1 base, leaving 7 bases between the germline ends. The CDR3 DNA is TGTGCCAGCAGCGGCGGGGGCACAGATACGCAGTATTTT. Protein sequence: CASSGGGTDTQYF.

This clone was picked up one time. It is likely a read error, because the conserved phenylalanine at the end of the CDR3 is missing. This chain connects TRBV9 to TRBJ1-2; 9 bases agree with TRBD1. Per the germline V gene, CDR1 is SGDLS and CDR2 is YYNGEE. The CDR3 is made up of 14 amino acids. The V segment lost 7 bases and the J segment 1 base; nucleotides outside the gene matches: 5. The CDR3 region has the DNA TGTGCCAGCCAACGGGACAGGGATAACTATGGCTACACCCTC. It specifies CASQRDRDNYGYTL.

The rearrangement joins TRBV9 to TRBJ1-2, with D unclear. V was trimmed by 2 bases and J by 0 bases, leaving 11 bases between them. The CDR3 length is 15 residues. CDR1 and CDR2 from the germline V gene are SGDLS and YYNGEE. In nucleotides, the CDR3 is TGTGCCAGCAGCGTTGGCGGCTTTCCTAACTATGGCTACACCTTC. Translating gives CASSVGGFPNYGYTF.

The chain employs TRBV19 and TRBJ2-4; 7 nucleotides match TRBD1. The germline CDR1 and CDR2 sequences are LNHDA and SQIVND (reference sequence). The CDR3 length is 14 residues. The trim removed 4 bases at V and 1 base at J, leaving 1 base unmatched. Written as DNA, the CDR3 is TGTGCCAGTAGTAGACAGGGTGCCAAAAACATTCAGTACTTC. Residues: CASSRQGAKNIQYF.

The gene calls are TRBV5-1 and TRBJ2-7; 8 bases agree with TRBD2. J gave up 6 bases and V 4 bases, and 12 bases lay outside the gene matches. Germline V gene data show CDR1 as SGHRS and CDR2 as YFSETQ. This CDR3 contains 15 residues. The chain's CDR3 is CASSLTSGTRGEQYF. CDR3 in DNA: TGCGCCAGCAGCCTCACGTCCGGGACTAGAGGCGAGCAGTACTTC.

The chain links TRBV6-5 to TRBJ1-2; D not resolved. The CDR3 is 15 amino acids. Germline CDR1 reads MNHEY; CDR2 reads SVGAGI. V lost 4 bases and J 2 bases, leaving 14 bases between the germline ends. The CDR3 DNA reads as TGTGCCAGCAGTTTAGGATCCTACCCAAACTATGGCTACACCTTC. Translation: CASSLGSYPNYGYTF.

V is TRBV5-6 and J is TRBJ2-4; possible D gene TRBD1, 6 bases. The CDR3 totals 14 residues. Germline CDR1 reads SGHDT; CDR2 reads YYEEEE. V lost 7 bases to trimming and J lost 8 bases, with 19 bases between them. CDR3 residues: CASSPRPGADIQYF. Here the CDR3 DNA reads TGTGCCAGCTCCCCGAGGCCAGGGGCGGACATTCAGTACTTC.

Only one count was recorded for this clone. This sample also contains other DNA sequences that code for the same CDR3. This rearrangement joins TRBV7-2 to TRBJ1-4; D unresolved. The CDR3 runs to 13 residues. Germline V lookup: CDR1 SGHTA, CDR2 FQGNSA. The V and J ends lost 1 base and 8 bases respectively, with 8 bases between them. This CDR3 reads CASSLVGGEKLFF. The CDR3 nucleotides read TGTGCCAGCAGCTTAGTCGGTGGAGAAAAACTGTTTTTT.

This clone was counted a single time. The chain couples TRBV30 to TRBJ1-5; D ambiguous. This CDR3 comprises 12 residues. V lost 0 bases and J lost 7, with 7 bases in between. The V gene's germline CDR1 is GTSNPN and CDR2 SVGIG (reference sequence). CDR3 sequence: CAWSVLEQPQHF. The CDR3 bases are TGTGCCTGGAGTGTACTGGAGCAGCCCCAGCATTTT. Supplemented by reference TRBV30 and TRBJ1-5, the full variable domain reads SQTIHQWPATLVQPVGSPLSLECTVEGTSNPNLYWYRQAAGRGLQLLFYSVGIGQISSEVPQNLSASRPQDRQFILSSKKLLLSDSGFYLCAWSVLEQPQHFGDGTRLSIL.

This sequence joins TRBV12-5 and TRBJ2-4; 9 nucleotides line up with TRBD1. CDR1 is LGHNT and CDR2 is FRNRAP in the germline V gene. The CDR3 covers 15 residues. V was clipped by 0 bases and J by 8 bases; unmatched bases: 5. As DNA, the CDR3 is TGTGCTAGTGGTTTGGTCACAGGGGGCGAAGACATTCAGTACTTC. Its translation is CASGLVTGGEDIQYF.